A single sample gave rise to the 29 T cell receptor beta chains below, sequenced in a study of T cell responses to AZD1222 COVID-19 vaccine. Libraries were prepared by immunoSEQ multiplex PCR; TCRdb keeps only in-frame clonotypes and omits some of them. The data hold about 90,000 clones, with approximately 88% observed a single time. The input for sequencing was peripheral blood, taken on day 0 of AZD1222 vaccination. These receptors came from an adult in good health.

The rearrangement joins TRBV28 to TRBJ1-5, with no clear D. The CDR3 covers 14 residues. CDR1 is MDHEN and CDR2 is SYDVKM in the germline V gene. V was shortened by 7 bases and J by 4 bases, with 14 bases between the two germline ends. The CDR3 is CASTPVAFNQPQHF. In DNA, the CDR3 is TGTGCCAGCACCCCAGTTGCGTTTAATCAGCCCCAGCATTTT.

CDR3 DNA sequence: TGCGCCAGCGGAATCGGACTAGCGGGAGAGACCCAGTACTTC. This translates into CASGIGLAGETQYF. The V call is TRBV5-1, the J call TRBJ2-5, with 11 positions matching TRBD2. CDR1 is SGHRS and CDR2 is YFSETQ in the germline V gene. With 7 bases clipped from V and 4 bases from J, the junction kept 6 bases outside the gene matches. The CDR3 length is 14 residues.

This chain connects TRBV6-2 or TRBV6-3 to TRBJ2-1; 8 bases agree with TRBD1. The CDR3 consists of 16 residues. V was pared by 4 bases and J by 7 bases, with 12 bases of the junction left unmatched. Germline V gene lookup returns CDR1 MNHEY and CDR2 SVGEGT. The CDR3 DNA follows: TGTGCCAGCAGTTCCCTGCCCAGGGGGCTTTTTAATGAGCAGTTCTTC. This sequence encodes CASSSLPRGLFNEQFF.

This rearrangement joins TRBV5-8 to TRBJ1-5, with TRBD1 identical over 8 bases. The germline CDR1 and CDR2 sequences are SGHTS and YDEGEE. This CDR3 spans 15 amino acids. The junction had 7 bases not matched to a gene; V was cut back by 4 bases and J by 4 bases. CDR3 DNA sequence: TGTGCCAGCAGCGAGACTCGACAGGGGAATCAGCCCCAGCATTTT. It encodes CASSETRQGNQPQHF.

The J gene is TRBJ1-4, the V gene TRBV28; D is undetermined. The CDR3 extends over 16 amino acids. The germline gives CDR1 MDHEN, CDR2 SYDVKM. The ends were cut back, 1 base at V and 4 bases at J, with 13 bases in the middle. The CDR3 bases are TGTGCCAGCAGTTTATATAGTGGCAGAGGTAATGAAAAACTGTTTTTT. Its protein product is CASSLYSGRGNEKLFF.

There are a few counts of this clone. The rearrangement links TRBV27 to TRBJ2-3; 9 bases agree with TRBD1. The CDR3 contains 15 residues. Germline CDR1 is MNHEY and CDR2 is SMNVEV (reference sequence). V was pared by 9 bases and J by 5 bases, with 12 bases of the junction left unmatched. The CDR3, as DNA: TGTGCCAGTTATATGGACAGGGGCTCTCTAGATACGCAGTATTTT. Translating it yields CASYMDRGSLDTQYF.

The V call is TRBV28, the J call TRBJ2-5, with D unresolved. The CDR3 has 12 amino acids. Trimming pared 6 bases from V and 4 bases from J, leaving 9 bases between. Germline V CDR1 and CDR2: MDHEN, SYDVKM. The CDR3 bases are TGTGCCAGCAGCCCGTTCGGAGAGACCCAGTACTTC. Translated, it gives CASSPFGETQYF.

This sequence joins TRBV6-4 and TRBJ2-1, with a weak D call TRBD2 (5 bases). This CDR3 has 13 residues. Trimming stripped 4 bases from V and 3 bases from J, with 7 bases between. CDR1 is MRHNA, CDR2 SNTAGT, per germline. CDR3 residues: CASSVDYYNEQFF. The CDR3 bases are TGTGCCAGCAGTGTTGACTACTACAATGAGCAGTTCTTC.

The chain is built from TRBV9 and TRBJ2-5; the D gene could be TRBD1 or TRBD2 (5 bases each). The CDR3 spans 14 residues. V gave up 3 bases and J gave up 5 bases, with 14 bases separating them. CDR1 and CDR2 from the germline V gene are SGDLS and YYNGEE. CDR3 in amino acids: CASSAQRGTETQYF. The CDR3 DNA reads TGTGCCAGCAGCGCCCAGAGGGGTACGGAGACCCAGTACTTC.

CDR3 amino acids: CATSDPDRAYEQYF. The DNA for the CDR3 is TGTGCCACCAGTGATCCGGACAGGGCCTACGAGCAGTACTTC. The chain uses TRBV24-1 and TRBJ2-7; 8 bases are a match to TRBD1. Per germline, CDR1 KGHDR and CDR2 SFDVKD. The length of the CDR3 is 14 residues. Trimming at V came to 3 bases and at J to 2 bases, leaving 2 bases not matched to a gene.

This clone has more than one count but fewer than ten. The chain is built from TRBV2 and TRBJ2-3; D is perhaps TRBD2 (7 bases). The CDR3 runs to 13 residues. Germline V gene sequence: CDR1 SNHLY, CDR2 FYNNEI. The V end lost 9 bases, the J end lost 0 bases, and 10 bases lay between the germline ends. CDR3: CASRGASTDTQYF. In nucleotides, the CDR3 is TGTGCCAGTCGGGGGGCCAGCACAGATACGCAGTATTTT. Combining the CDR3 with reference TRBV2 and TRBJ2-3 gives the whole variable domain EPEVTQTPSHQVTQMGQEVILRCVPISNHLYFYWYRQILGQKVEFLVSFYNNEISEKSEIFDDQFSVERPDGSNFTLKIRSTKLEDSAMYFCASRGASTDTQYFGPGTRLTVL.

The V and J genes are TRBV18 and TRBJ1-1, with D maybe TRBD1 (5 bases). The CDR3 is 16 amino acids. V shed 6 bases and J shed 7 bases, with 24 bases lying between them. Germline lookup yields CDR1 KGHSH and CDR2 LQKENI. CDR3 loop: CASSQPALGLIDEAFF. The CDR3 DNA reads as TGTGCCAGCTCCCAACCAGCCCTGGGGCTGATAGATGAAGCTTTCTTT.

V is TRBV6-4 and J is TRBJ1-5; D not certain. V was trimmed by 6 bases and J by 4 bases, leaving 13 bases between them. Germline V gene sequence: CDR1 MRHNA, CDR2 SNTAGT. The CDR3 totals 14 residues. The DNA for the CDR3 is TGTGCCAGCAGCGACGGGGTGGGAAATCAGCCCCAGCATTTT. Translating it yields CASSDGVGNQPQHF.

The chain employs TRBV5-5 and TRBJ2-2, with TRBD2 identical over 7 bases. The CDR3 is 17 residues long. V lost 5 bases and J lost 4; bases outside the gene matches: 14. Looked up from germline, CDR1 is SGHKS and CDR2 is YYEKEE (reference sequence). Here the CDR3 DNA reads TGTGCCAGCAGTCTGGGCAGGAGGACTAGGCTCACCGGGGAGCTGTTTTTT. It translates to CASSLGRRTRLTGELFF.

This clone was counted once. The chain couples TRBV6-1 to TRBJ1-1, with 9 bases lining up with TRBD1. This CDR3 comprises 17 residues. Per germline, CDR1 MNHNS and CDR2 SASEGT. V was pared by 3 bases and J by 0 bases, with 8 bases of the junction left unmatched. The CDR3 sequence is CASSDQTGGIMNTEAFF. CDR3 sequence (DNA): TGTGCCAGCAGTGACCAGACAGGGGGGATTATGAACACTGAAGCTTTCTTT.

The sample holds one count of this clone. The chain recombines TRBV29-1 with TRBJ1-2, with D unresolved. The CDR3 has 16 amino acids. Trimming took off 5 bases at V and 8 bases at J, with 27 bases between the two ends. Germline V gives CDR1 SQVTM, CDR2 ANQGSEA. CDR3 DNA: TGCAGCGTTTGGCACCAAAAACAAGAGGGCGCTCGGGGCTACACCTTC. Amino acid sequence: CSVWHQKQEGARGYTF. The whole variable domain, filled in from reference TRBV29-1 and TRBJ1-2, reads SAVISQKPSRDICQRGTSLTIQCQVDSQVTMMFWYRQQPGQSLTLIATANQGSEATYESGFVIDKFPISRPNLTFSTLTVSNMSPEDSSIYLCSVWHQKQEGARGYTFGSGTRLTVV.

The rearrangement uses TRBV6-1 and TRBJ2-1; no firm D call. This CDR3 spans 14 amino acids. CDR1 is MNHNS and CDR2 is SASEGT in the germline V gene. Trimming took off 2 bases at V and 7 bases at J, with 12 bases between the two ends. CDR3 loop: CASSEFVGRNEQFF. In nucleotides, the CDR3 is TGTGCCAGCAGTGAATTCGTGGGAAGGAATGAGCAGTTCTTC.

The V gene is TRBV19, the J gene TRBJ2-7, with D hard to call. Trimming left V 6 bases short and J 1 base short, with 16 bases between. The CDR3 is made up of 15 amino acids. Germline V gene data show CDR1 as LNHDA and CDR2 as SQIVND (reference sequence). In DNA, the CDR3 is TGTGCCAGTAGCAGGCTCGCGCGAGATTCCTACGAGCAGTACTTC. Its translation: CASSRLARDSYEQYF.

To note about this clone: The junction departs from the called germline gene at one end, perhaps through a read error. This chain uses TRBV28 with TRBJ2-5; TRBD2 matches at 10 bases. Germline loops: CDR1 MDHEN, CDR2 SYDVKM. This CDR3 is built from 13 residues. CDR3 DNA sequence: TGTGCCAGCAGTTCCCTAGCGGGAGAGGCCCAGTACTTC. Translation gives CASSSLAGEAQYF. Full variable domain (outside the CDR3, taken from reference TRBV28 and TRBJ2-5): DVKVTQSSRYLVKRTGEKVFLECVQDMDHENMFWYRQDPGLGLRLIYFSYDVKMKEKGDIPEGYSVSREKKERFSLILESASTNQTSMYLCASSSLAGEAQYFGPGTRLLVL.

The V call is TRBV30, the J call TRBJ2-1; 7 nucleotides align to TRBD2. V dropped 0 bases and J dropped 7; count of bases not matched to a gene: 9. This CDR3 spans 15 amino acids. Looked up from germline, CDR1 is GTSNPN and CDR2 is SVGIG (reference sequence). For the CDR3, the DNA is TGTGCCTGGAGTGTTTGGGCGGGAGTACGGAATGAGCAGTTCTTC. It encodes CAWSVWAGVRNEQFF.

The rearrangement joins TRBV6-4 to TRBJ2-1; D may be TRBD2 (6 bases). The CDR3 sequence is 13 residues long. Germline CDR1 and CDR2: MRHNA and SNTAGT. Trimming left V 6 bases short and J 9 bases short, with 15 bases between. The CDR3, as DNA: TGTGCCAGCAGCAACGACCAGGGAGGTGAGCAGTTCTTC. This codes for CASSNDQGGEQFF.

This clone was seen a single time. The rearrangement links TRBV2 to TRBJ1-1; the match to TRBD1 covers 9 bases. From germline, CDR1 is SNHLY and CDR2 FYNNEI. This CDR3 contains 15 residues. With 7 bases clipped from V and 4 bases from J, the junction kept 10 bases outside the gene matches. The CDR3 here is CASTGQGRFGTEAFF. In DNA form, the CDR3 reads TGTGCCAGCACTGGACAGGGGAGATTTGGCACTGAAGCTTTCTTT.

The chain is built from TRBV27 and TRBJ1-2, with D possibly matching TRBD1 (5 bases). CDR3 length: 16 amino acids. V was shortened by 1 base and J by 2 bases, with 14 bases between the two germline ends. Germline V lookup: CDR1 MNHEY, CDR2 SMNVEV (reference sequence). The CDR3 loop is CASSLWGGTSNYGYTF. The CDR3 DNA follows: TGTGCCAGCAGTTTATGGGGGGGTACATCCAACTATGGCTACACCTTC.

This clone was picked up one time. V is TRBV4-3 and J is TRBJ1-6, with D unclear. This CDR3 has 15 amino acids. The germline gives CDR1 LGHNA, CDR2 YSLEER. The V and J ends lost 0 bases and 6 bases respectively, with 9 bases between them. CDR3 loop: CASSQDLGFNSPLHF. In nucleotides, the CDR3 is TGCGCCAGCAGCCAAGACTTGGGGTTTAATTCACCCCTCCACTTT.

The chain combines TRBV5-6 with TRBJ2-7; D is tentatively TRBD1 or TRBD2 (5 bases each). This CDR3 region has 12 residues. Germline V gene sequence: CDR1 SGHDT, CDR2 YYEEEE. Trimming removed 2 bases from V and 6 bases from J, with 9 bases in between. CDR3 loop: CASSFGGSEQYF. The CDR3 DNA reads as TGTGCCAGCAGCTTTGGGGGAAGCGAGCAGTACTTC.

This chain joins TRBV6-1 and TRBJ1-1, with 7 positions matching TRBD1. Trimming removed 2 bases from V and 6 bases from J; junction bases left unmatched: 6. The CDR3 loop spans 14 amino acids. Germline CDR1 and CDR2: MNHNS and SASEGT. This chain's CDR3 is CASSERQGRPEAFF. The CDR3 region has the DNA TGTGCCAGCAGTGAAAGACAGGGCAGGCCTGAAGCTTTCTTT.

The chain couples TRBV10-3 to TRBJ1-2; D not certain. V lost 0 bases, J lost 1 base, and 6 bases lay in between. Germline V gene lookup returns CDR1 ENHRY and CDR2 SYGVKD. This CDR3 spans 14 amino acids. The CDR3 protein is CAISESGINYGYTF. CDR3 bases: TGTGCCATCAGTGAGTCCGGGATTAACTATGGCTACACCTTC.

The J gene is TRBJ2-3, the V gene TRBV12-5; weak D call: TRBD2 (6 bases). CDR3 length equals 15 residues. Looked up from germline, CDR1 is LGHNT and CDR2 is FRNRAP. V was clipped by 5 bases and J by 3 bases, with 15 bases between them. CDR3 bases: TGTGCTAGTGGTCAAAGCGGAGGAGGGACAGATACGCAGTATTTT. Amino acids: CASGQSGGGTDTQYF.

This chain joins TRBV7-2 and TRBJ2-3; possible D gene TRBD2, 6 bases. CDR1 is SGHTA and CDR2 is FQGNSA in the germline V gene. The CDR3 is 14 amino acids. Trimming pared 5 bases from V and 6 bases from J, leaving 15 bases between. The CDR3 nucleotides are TGTGCCAGCAGCACCAGGAGGGTCGGGGATACGCAGTATTTT. Encoded protein: CASSTRRVGDTQYF.